The 28 T cell receptor beta chains below come from one sample, sequenced in a study of blood T cells in healthy people across ages. PCR was performed a second time for roughly 7 to 11 cycles using a sample-barcoded 5' primer and a J-beta primer mix. TCRdb ran MiXCR on the 5' RACE reads and lists one entry per CDR3 protein. The data contain 550,000 to 700,000 distinct CDR3 sequences, 25% to 30% of them singletons. The source material was blood. The receptors come from a woman aged 70-85 years in good health.

This chain joins TRBV27 and TRBJ1-2, with 9 bases matching TRBD1. CDR3 length: 14 amino acids. The junction had 9 bases not matched to a gene; V was cut back by 5 bases and J by 8 bases. Per the germline V gene, CDR1 is MNHEY and CDR2 is SMNVEV (reference sequence). The chain's CDR3 is CASSTPRTGEGYTF. The CDR3, as DNA: TGTGCCAGCAGTACCCCTCGGACAGGGGAGGGCTACACCTTC.

The CDR3 is CASSLGGGQGAFF. In DNA form, the CDR3 reads TGTGCCAGCAGCTTAGGGGGGGGCCAAGGAGCTTTCTTT. The chain links TRBV7-9 to TRBJ1-1, with a possible D match to TRBD1 (6 bases). CDR1 and CDR2 from the germline V gene are SEHNR and FQNEAQ (reference sequence). The CDR3 runs to 13 residues. The V end lost 1 base, the J end lost 10 bases, and 13 bases lay between the germline ends. Combining the CDR3 with reference TRBV7-9 and TRBJ1-1 gives the whole variable domain DTGVSQNPRHKITKRGQNVTFRCDPISEHNRLYWYRQTLGQGPEFLTYFQNEAQLEKSRLLSDRFSAERPKGSFSTLEIQRTEQGDSAMYLCASSLGGGQGAFFGQGTRLTVV.

This clonotype was counted at least ten times. The chain recombines TRBV7-3 with TRBJ2-1, with TRBD2 matching over 9 bases. V gave up 2 bases and J gave up 5 bases; unmatched junction bases: 4. Germline lookup yields CDR1 SGHTA and CDR2 FQGTGA. The CDR3 sequence is 15 residues long. CDR3 region: CASSLARGGNNEQFF. As DNA, the CDR3 is TGTGCCAGCAGCTTAGCGCGGGGGGGCAACAATGAGCAGTTCTTC.

The chain is built from TRBV13 and TRBJ2-2; 10 bases are shared with TRBD1. The length of the CDR3 is 15 residues. Germline CDR1 PRHDT, CDR2 FYEKMQ (reference sequence). J lost 4 bases, V lost 6 bases, and 5 bases had no gene match. The CDR3 spells CASRRDRGTTGELFF. The CDR3 bases are TGTGCCAGCAGGCGGGACAGGGGTACCACCGGGGAGCTGTTTTTT. Full variable domain (missing parts from reference TRBV13 and TRBJ2-2): AAGVIQSPRHLIKEKRETATLKCYPIPRHDTVYWYQQGPGQDPQFLISFYEKMQSDKGSIPDRFSAQQFSDYHSELNMSSLELGDSALYFCASRRDRGTTGELFFGEGSRLTVL.

This clonotype was seen a few times. This chain joins TRBV3-1 and TRBJ2-7; TRBD1 agrees at 8 bases. The ends lost 7 bases at V and 2 bases at J; junction bases unmatched: 7. Per the germline V gene, CDR1 is LGHDT and CDR2 is YNNKEL (reference sequence). This CDR3 spans 14 amino acids. The CDR3 DNA sequence: TGTGCCAGCAACCGACAGGGGTTTCCCTACGAGCAGTACTTC. Translated: CASNRQGFPYEQYF.

The V gene is TRBV21-1, the J gene TRBJ2-7. TRBV21-1 is an annotated pseudogene. The CDR3 covers 15 residues. The CDR3 DNA is TGTGCCAGCAGCAAAGGGAAGGTAGGTTCAGACGAGCAGTACTTC. Its translation: CASSKGKVGSDEQYF.

This clonotype was counted only a few times. This chain connects TRBV4-2 to TRBJ2-4; tentatively, D is TRBD1 or TRBD2 (5 bases each). Looked up from germline, CDR1 is LGHNA and CDR2 is YNFKEQ. The ends were cut back, 4 bases at V and 2 bases at J, with 12 bases in the middle. The CDR3 has 15 residues. The CDR3: CASSPRGSSKNIQYF. Here the CDR3 DNA reads TGTGCCAGCAGCCCCCGGGGCAGCTCCAAAAACATTCAGTACTTC.

V usage is TRBV3-1 and J usage is TRBJ2-5, with 12 bases fitting TRBD2. With V trimmed by 4 bases and J by 4 bases, 7 bases remained unmatched. Germline V gives CDR1 LGHDT, CDR2 YNNKEL (reference sequence). CDR3 length: 16 amino acids. The CDR3 sequence: CASSLRLAGALETQYF. The DNA for the CDR3 is TGTGCCAGCAGCCTGCGACTAGCGGGGGCCTTAGAGACCCAGTACTTC.

This sequence joins TRBV7-9 and TRBJ1-1; D remains unclear. The CDR3 totals 11 residues. The germline V and J ends were trimmed by 2 bases and 8 bases, with 6 bases remaining between them. Germline CDR1 SEHNR, CDR2 FQNEAQ (reference sequence). CDR3 DNA: TGTGCCAGCAGCTTAATCGGGGAAGCTTTCTTT. This gives the protein CASSLIGEAFF.

V usage is TRBV11-3 and J usage is TRBJ2-1; no reliable D call. The J call may be in error: the DNA end matches TRBJ2-7 better. This CDR3 has 13 amino acids. The germline V gene encodes CDR1 SGHNT and CDR2 YENEEA. The CDR3 reads CASSWEDPYEQYF. In DNA form, the CDR3 reads TGTGCCAGCAGCTGGGAAGACCCCTACGAGCAGTACTTC.

This clonotype was observed a few times. The chain uses TRBV7-8 and TRBJ2-7, with 11 bases aligning to TRBD2. With 3 bases clipped from V and 3 bases from J, the junction kept 7 bases outside the gene matches. CDR3 size: 16 residues. Germline V gene data show CDR1 as SGHVS and CDR2 as FQNEAQ. The CDR3 loop reads CASSFFSGGGFYEQYF. In DNA, the CDR3 is TGTGCCAGCAGCTTCTTTAGCGGGGGGGGTTTCTACGAGCAGTACTTC. The full variable domain, its missing parts supplied by reference TRBV7-8 and TRBJ2-7, is GAGVSQSPRYKVAKRGQDVALRCDPISGHVSLFWYQQALGQGPEFLTYFQNEAQLDKSGLPSDRFFAERPEGSVSTLKIQRTQQEDSAVYLCASSFFSGGGFYEQYFGPGTRLTVT.

The CDR3 nucleotides are TGTGCCAGCAGCTCGACCAGGGTTTTCGGGGAGCTGTTTTTT. Translated, it gives CASSSTRVFGELFF. This chain joins TRBV7-2 and TRBJ2-2; TRBD1 is a possible D gene (5 bases). Germline CDR1 is SGHTA and CDR2 is FQGNSA. The V end lost 4 bases, the J end lost 7 bases, and 13 bases lay between the germline ends. The CDR3 contains 14 residues.

The chain links TRBV20-1 to TRBJ1-4, with a possible D match to TRBD1 (5 bases). Germline V gives CDR1 DFQATT, CDR2 SNEGSKA (reference sequence). CDR3 length equals 12 residues. With 2 bases removed from V and 8 bases from J, the gap between germline ends came to 9 bases. The CDR3: CSARRGAEKLFF. The CDR3 DNA is TGCAGTGCTAGAAGGGGAGCCGAAAAACTGTTTTTT.

This clonotype has more than one count but fewer than ten. V gene TRBV14 combines with J gene TRBJ2-5, with 7 bases matching TRBD1. Trimming at V came to 4 bases and at J to 2 bases, leaving 7 bases not matched to a gene. Germline lookup yields CDR1 SGHDN and CDR2 FVKESK. The CDR3 runs to 15 residues. This chain's CDR3 is CASSLWTGPQETQYF. The DNA for the CDR3 is TGTGCCAGCAGCCTCTGGACAGGTCCGCAAGAGACCCAGTACTTC.

The CDR3 DNA follows: TGTGCCAGCAGCCAAGGGGGCAGGTTTAACACTGAAGCTTTCTTT. Translated: CASSQGGRFNTEAFF. The chain is built from TRBV3-1 and TRBJ1-1, with D maybe TRBD1 (5 bases). The germline V gene encodes CDR1 LGHDT and CDR2 YNNKEL (reference sequence). This CDR3 has 15 residues. Trimming shortened V by 1 base and J by 2 bases, and 11 bases separated the two germline ends.

This clonotype turned up a few times. V gene TRBV30 combines with J gene TRBJ2-1; 12 bases line up with TRBD1. The last part of the DNA fits TRBJ2-7 better; the J call may be wrong. Germline V gene lookup returns CDR1 GTSNPN and CDR2 SVGIG (reference sequence). CDR3 length equals 14 residues. CDR3 in amino acids: CAWNLGTGGAEQYF. The CDR3 nucleotides are TGTGCCTGGAATTTGGGGACAGGGGGCGCCGAGCAGTACTTC.

This clonotype turned up a few times. The chain recombines TRBV29-1 with TRBJ1-1; D is unclear. Trimming cost V 4 bases and J 1 base, with 10 bases left between them. The CDR3 is 13 amino acids. Germline-derived CDR1 and CDR2 are SQVTM and ANQGSEA. The CDR3 sequence is CSVGVHANTEAFF. CDR3 DNA sequence: TGCAGCGTTGGTGTTCACGCGAACACTGAAGCTTTCTTT.

The genes are TRBV7-2 and TRBJ2-3; TRBD1 aligns across 12 bases. Germline V gene data show CDR1 as SGHTA and CDR2 as FQGNSA. J gave up 7 bases and V 5 bases, and 10 bases lay outside the gene matches. The CDR3 runs 16 residues. The CDR3 DNA follows: TGTGCCAGCAGCCCCAACCGGGACAGGGGGCGAAATACGCAGTATTTT. It codes for CASSPNRDRGRNTQYF.

This rearrangement joins TRBV18 to TRBJ2-7; TRBD1 might be the D (6 bases). Germline CDR1 and CDR2: KGHSH and LQKENI. Trimming cost V 2 bases and J 0 bases, with 11 bases left between them. This CDR3 comprises 15 residues. The CDR3 region is CASSPLGQSSYEQYF. Here the CDR3 DNA reads TGTGCCAGCTCACCATTAGGACAGAGCTCCTACGAGCAGTACTTC.

The CDR3 DNA sequence: TGTGCCAGCAGTTTATTTACCACTGAAGCTTTCTTT. This codes for CASSLFTTEAFF. J is TRBJ1-1 and V is TRBV12-3 or TRBV12-4; D is undetermined. V was trimmed by 2 bases and J by 4 bases, leaving 5 bases between them. This CDR3 spans 12 amino acids.

This chain links TRBV15 with TRBJ2-7, with 8 positions matching TRBD1. Trimming removed 0 bases from V and 9 bases from J; junction bases left unmatched: 10. The CDR3 runs 15 residues. The germline CDR1 and CDR2 sequences are LNHNV and YYDKDF (reference sequence). DNA for the CDR3: TGTGCCACCAGCAGAGACGGACAGGGAGACCGCAGGCAGTACTTC. Translation: CATSRDGQGDRRQYF.

The table lists this clonotype with a few counts. The V and J genes are TRBV7-9 and TRBJ2-7; perhaps TRBD2 as D (7 bases). The J call may be in error: the DNA end matches TRBJ2-5 better. The CDR3 covers 16 residues. Germline CDR1 reads SEHNR; CDR2 reads FQNEAQ (reference sequence). The CDR3 region is CASSLAGGPGIETQYF. CDR3 bases: TGTGCCAGCAGCTTAGCGGGGGGGCCGGGGATTGAGACCCAGTACTTC.

The chain is built from TRBV28 and TRBJ1-5; D call uncertain. The V gene lost 7 bases and the J gene lost 6 bases, with 10 bases spanning the gap. The CDR3 spans 12 residues. From germline, CDR1 is MDHEN and CDR2 SYDVKM. The CDR3 protein is CASTWSGQPQHF. CDR3 DNA: TGTGCCAGCACCTGGTCAGGTCAGCCCCAGCATTTT.

The sample holds many counts of this clonotype. The chain is built from TRBV5-1 and TRBJ2-3; D perhaps matches TRBD2 (5 bases). This CDR3 is built from 14 residues. Germline V lookup: CDR1 SGHRS, CDR2 YFSETQ. Trimming took 6 bases from V and 0 from J, leaving 11 bases between them. CDR3 region: CASTQDSSTDTQYF. For the CDR3, the DNA is TGCGCCAGCACCCAGGACTCTAGCACAGATACGCAGTATTTT.

CDR3 sequence reads: CAVRARDSSYEQYF. The CDR3 nucleotides read TGTGCCGTCCGAGCAAGGGACAGCTCCTACGAGCAGTACTTC. V and J are TRBV2 and TRBJ2-7; the match to TRBD1 covers 7 bases. Germline CDR1 is SNHLY and CDR2 is FYNNEI. V lost 11 bases to trimming and J lost 0 bases; unmatched junction nucleotides: 10. The length of the CDR3 is 14 residues.

The table lists this clonotype with a few counts. The genes are TRBV5-5 and TRBJ2-1; 11 nucleotides match TRBD2. The junction had 9 bases not matched to a gene; V was cut back by 10 bases and J by 6 bases. The CDR3 runs to 14 residues. Germline CDR1 and CDR2: SGHKS and YYEKEE (reference sequence). CDR3 loop: CASIAGGQVNEQFF. DNA for the CDR3: TGTGCCTCTATAGCGGGGGGGCAGGTCAATGAGCAGTTCTTC.

The CDR3 region has the DNA TGCGCCAGCAGCCTCACCGGGACCAGTCAAGAGACCCAGTACTTC. This gives the protein CASSLTGTSQETQYF. The rearrangement links TRBV4-1 to TRBJ2-5, with D perhaps given as TRBD1 or TRBD2 (5 bases each). CDR1 and CDR2 from the germline V gene are MGHRA and YSYEKL. Trimming removed 4 bases at V and 2 bases at J, with 14 bases between. CDR3 length: 15 residues.

This clonotype came up many times. The gene calls are TRBV5-5 and TRBJ2-1; TRBD1 is a possible D gene (6 bases). Trimming took off 2 bases at V and 8 bases at J, with 17 bases between the two ends. Germline V gene lookup returns CDR1 SGHKS and CDR2 YYEKEE (reference sequence). This CDR3 is 15 amino acids long. The CDR3 reads CASSFPYRALHEQFF. The CDR3 bases are TGTGCCAGCAGCTTTCCATACAGGGCCCTACATGAGCAGTTCTTC.